A single sample is the source of the 27 T cell receptor beta chains below, sequenced in a study of blood T cell repertoires in COVID-19. TCRdb's copy holds only in-frame clones and misses some; the assay was immunoSEQ multiplex PCR. This table has approximately 220,000 clones, around four fifths appearing once. Sequences were obtained from peripheral blood. These receptors all come from an older woman who had recovered from COVID-19.

The chain uses TRBV4-2 and TRBJ1-3; D may be TRBD1 (6 bases). Germline values: CDR1 LGHNA, CDR2 YNFKEQ. The CDR3 spans 16 residues. Between the trimmed V and J ends, which lost 0 bases and 3 bases, there was a span of 12 bases. The CDR3 bases are TGTGCCAGCAGCCAAGAATGGAACAGGGATGGAAACACCATATATTTT. It specifies CASSQEWNRDGNTIYF.

This clone showed up just once. This chain joins TRBV10-3 and TRBJ1-4; D unclear. This CDR3 comprises 15 residues. The germline gives CDR1 ENHRY, CDR2 SYGVKD. V was cut by 10 bases and J by 0 bases, with 15 bases left in between. As DNA, the CDR3 is TGTGCCACCTGCCCCCAGGCTGCAACTAATGAAAAACTGTTTTTT. Its protein product is CATCPQAATNEKLFF.

V gene TRBV2 combines with J gene TRBJ2-2; D perhaps matches TRBD1 (5 bases). CDR1 SNHLY and CDR2 FYNNEI come from the germline V gene. V shed 3 bases and J shed 5 bases, with 7 bases lying between them. CDR3 size: 13 residues. The CDR3 is CASSDRQTGELFF. The CDR3 DNA is TGTGCCAGCAGTGACCGACAGACCGGGGAGCTGTTTTTT.

The CDR3 DNA is TGCGCCAGCAGCCAAGATCCGGGCAGGGGGCGAGAAAAACTGTTTTTT. Translating it yields CASSQDPGRGREKLFF. The chain uses TRBV4-1 and TRBJ1-4; 8 nucleotides line up with TRBD1. Germline V gene sequence: CDR1 MGHRA, CDR2 YSYEKL. The ends lost 0 bases at V and 8 bases at J; junction bases unmatched: 8. The CDR3 has 16 amino acids.

The chain is built from TRBV5-1 and TRBJ1-3; possible D gene TRBD1, 5 bases. V lost 2 bases, J lost 0 bases, and 9 bases lay in between. CDR1 and CDR2 (germline): SGHRS, YFSETQ. The CDR3 totals 15 residues. The CDR3 loop reads CASSLGAISGNTIYF. Here the CDR3 DNA reads TGCGCCAGCAGCTTAGGGGCCATCTCTGGAAACACCATATATTTT.

This clone was observed a few times. This chain links TRBV7-3 with TRBJ1-2; no reliable D call. This CDR3 contains 16 residues. Looked up from germline, CDR1 is SGHTA and CDR2 is FQGTGA. Trimming took off 1 base at V and 5 bases at J, with 17 bases between the two ends. The CDR3: CASSLNTQVPHYGYTF. In DNA, the CDR3 is TGTGCCAGCAGCTTAAATACACAAGTACCCCATTATGGCTACACCTTC.

The J gene is TRBJ1-1, the V gene TRBV5-6; maybe TRBD1 (6 bases). The length of the CDR3 is 13 residues. From germline, CDR1 is SGHDT and CDR2 YYEEEE. Trimming cost V 2 bases and J 6 bases, with 11 bases left between them. CDR3 sequence: CASSFGGHAEAFF. CDR3 nucleotides: TGTGCCAGCAGCTTCGGGGGGCACGCTGAAGCTTTCTTT.

The chain is built from TRBV6-5 and TRBJ1-5; perhaps TRBD1 as D (5 bases). The CDR3 is 14 residues long. CDR1 and CDR2 from the germline V gene are MNHEY and SVGAGI. Trimming cost V 7 bases and J 10 bases, with 20 bases left between them. The CDR3 region has the DNA TGTGCCAGCACTAATGGGGACTCCTTTAACCCCCAGCATTTT. Translation: CASTNGDSFNPQHF.

The rearrangement joins TRBV10-1 to TRBJ2-5; D might be TRBD1 (5 bases). V shed 3 bases and J shed 1 base, with 15 bases lying between them. This CDR3 has 16 amino acids. The germline gives CDR1 WNHNN, CDR2 SYGVQD (reference sequence). As DNA, the CDR3 is TGCGCCAGCAGTGACGTCTCGGACACCGCCCAAGAGACCCAGTACTTC. Amino acid sequence: CASSDVSDTAQETQYF.

The chain employs TRBV6-5 and TRBJ2-1, with TRBD2 matching over 11 bases. The germline V gene has CDR1 MNHEY and CDR2 SVGAGI. Trimming at V came to 5 bases and at J to 7 bases, leaving 7 bases not matched to a gene. The CDR3 contains 15 residues. CDR3 nucleotide sequence: TGTGCCAGCAGTATTAGCGGGGGGGCCCATAATGAGCAGTTCTTC. The encoded protein is CASSISGGAHNEQFF.

The V call is TRBV7-9, the J call TRBJ2-5, with D possibly TRBD1 on 6 matching bases. Germline CDR1 reads SEHNR; CDR2 reads FQNEAQ (reference sequence). Trimming stripped 5 bases from V and 1 base from J, with 8 bases between. CDR3 length: 13 amino acids. The CDR3 DNA reads TGTGCCAGCAGCCCGGACAGCCAAGAGACCCAGTACTTC. It yields the protein CASSPDSQETQYF.

The chain is built from TRBV18 and TRBJ2-7; 11 bases match TRBD2. This CDR3 is 18 amino acids long. Germline CDR1 and CDR2: KGHSH and LQKENI. V lost 1 base to trimming and J lost 2 bases; unmatched junction nucleotides: 10. The DNA of the CDR3 is TGTGCCAGCTCACCACTGGTTACTAGCGGGGGTGCTGCCTACGAGCAGTACTTC. Translating it yields CASSPLVTSGGAAYEQYF.

This rearrangement joins TRBV12-3 or TRBV12-4 to TRBJ2-1; tentative D call: TRBD1 (7 bases). Trimming left V 3 bases short and J 8 bases short, with 11 bases between. This CDR3 contains 13 residues. The CDR3 region has the DNA TGTGCCAGCAGTTTTCAGGGGGGCTATGAGCAGTTCTTC. Protein product: CASSFQGGYEQFF.

V usage is TRBV19 and J usage is TRBJ2-7, with D maybe TRBD1 (7 bases). The CDR3 extends over 14 amino acids. V lost 4 bases and J lost 5, with 15 bases in between. The germline gives CDR1 LNHDA, CDR2 SQIVND (reference sequence). The CDR3 sequence: CASSTQGGRDEQYF. The CDR3 DNA is TGTGCCAGTAGTACCCAGGGGGGACGGGACGAGCAGTACTTC.

The V gene is TRBV7-9, the J gene TRBJ2-7; perhaps TRBD1 as D (6 bases). The CDR3 has 14 amino acids. Germline V gives CDR1 SEHNR, CDR2 FQNEAQ (reference sequence). V lost 2 bases, J lost 2 bases, and 10 bases lay in between. This CDR3 is CASSLRQGTYEQYF. CDR3 nucleotides: TGTGCCAGCAGCTTAAGGCAGGGGACCTACGAGCAGTACTTC.

The chain employs TRBV6-2 or TRBV6-3 and TRBJ2-7; 9 bases are shared with TRBD2. Trimming took 5 bases from V and 2 from J; bases not matched to a gene: 4. Germline V gene sequence: CDR1 MNHEY, CDR2 SVGEGT. CDR3 length: 14 residues. The CDR3 nucleotides are TGTGCCAGCAGTCGAGCGGGGGGACCCTACGAGCAGTACTTC. It specifies CASSRAGGPYEQYF.

The rearrangement uses TRBV2 and TRBJ1-5, with 7 nucleotides matching TRBD1. The germline V gene has CDR1 SNHLY and CDR2 FYNNEI. The CDR3 length is 14 residues. V dropped 3 bases and J dropped 7; count of bases not matched to a gene: 6. This CDR3 is CASSDETGPQPQHF. The CDR3 DNA reads as TGTGCCAGCAGTGATGAGACAGGGCCCCAGCCCCAGCATTTT.

The genes are TRBV7-8 and TRBJ1-5, with D possibly being TRBD1 (6 bases). Trimming took off 5 bases at V and 7 bases at J, with 15 bases between the two ends. This CDR3 is 14 amino acids long. The germline gives CDR1 SGHVS, CDR2 FQNEAQ. The CDR3 DNA reads TGTGCCAGCAGCCCCTCCTGGGGGCTGCAGCCCCAGCATTTT. Amino acid sequence: CASSPSWGLQPQHF.

This clone was observed a handful of times. V and J are TRBV6-2 or TRBV6-3 and TRBJ2-5, with 7 nucleotides matching TRBD2. Germline V gene data show CDR1 as MNHEY and CDR2 as SVGEGT. There are 16 residues in the CDR3. J gave up 1 base and V 2 bases, and 7 bases lay outside the gene matches. The DNA of the CDR3 is TGTGCCAGCAGTTACGCCCAGGGAGGGCTCCAAGAGACCCAGTACTTC. It encodes CASSYAQGGLQETQYF.

The chain joins TRBV5-1 to TRBJ1-4; D is unclear. Germline values: CDR1 SGHRS, CDR2 YFSETQ. V was pared by 1 base and J by 0 bases, with 7 bases between. The CDR3 has 15 amino acids. DNA of the CDR3: TGCGCCAGCAGCTTGATCAGTCCAACTAATGAAAAACTGTTTTTT. This codes for CASSLISPTNEKLFF.

This clone appeared once. V usage is TRBV27 and J usage is TRBJ1-5; 7 nucleotides match TRBD1. There are 14 residues in the CDR3. CDR1 MNHEY and CDR2 SMNVEV come from the germline V gene (reference sequence). V lost 7 bases and J lost 8; bases outside the gene matches: 11. CDR3 nucleotides: TGTGCCAGCACCATGCGGCAGGGGGACAAGCCCCAGCATTTT. It encodes CASTMRQGDKPQHF.

The gene calls are TRBV19 and TRBJ2-7, with D perhaps matching TRBD1 (5 bases). The V end was cut by 5 bases, the J end by 7 bases, with 15 bases between. The length of the CDR3 is 13 residues. The germline CDR1 and CDR2 sequences are LNHDA and SQIVND (reference sequence). Written as DNA, the CDR3 is TGTGCCAGTAGTTTGCGATTAGGGGTAGAGCAGTACTTC. Translated, it gives CASSLRLGVEQYF. The full variable domain, in which reference TRBV19 and TRBJ2-7 provide the parts outside the CDR3, is DGGITQSPKYLFRKEGQNVTLSCEQNLNHDAMYWYRQDPGQGLRLIYYSQIVNDFQKGDIAEGYSVSREKKESFPLTVTSAQKNPTAFYLCASSLRLGVEQYFGPGTRLTVT.

V and J are TRBV5-1 and TRBJ2-3; 12 bases match TRBD2. V was pared by 4 bases and J by 3 bases, with 3 bases of the junction left unmatched. The CDR3 covers 15 residues. CDR1 and CDR2 from the germline V gene are SGHRS and YFSETQ. The CDR3 DNA reads TGCGCCAGCAGCCCCGGACTAGCGGGGACAGATACGCAGTATTTT. This gives the protein CASSPGLAGTDTQYF.

The rearrangement joins TRBV5-1 to TRBJ2-3; 7 positions agree with TRBD1. Looked up from germline, CDR1 is SGHRS and CDR2 is YFSETQ. CDR3 length equals 13 residues. V lost 3 bases to trimming and J lost 5 bases; unmatched junction nucleotides: 3. The CDR3 loop reads CASSSSGGDTQYF. The CDR3 nucleotides are TGCGCCAGCAGCTCCTCAGGGGGAGATACGCAGTATTTT.

The gene calls are TRBV19 and TRBJ1-5, with D hard to call. The CDR3 loop spans 14 amino acids. V was pared by 5 bases and J by 2 bases, with 10 bases between. From germline, CDR1 is LNHDA and CDR2 SQIVND (reference sequence). The DNA of the CDR3 is TGTGCCAGTAGTTTCGGAGCCGGCAATCAGCCCCAGCATTTT. Translation gives CASSFGAGNQPQHF.

This rearrangement joins TRBV10-3 to TRBJ1-1; 10 bases are shared with TRBD1. The trim removed 8 bases at V and 7 bases at J, leaving 4 bases unmatched. Germline values: CDR1 ENHRY, CDR2 SYGVKD. The CDR3 is 12 residues long. CDR3 bases: TGTGCCATCGCCAGGGACAGGGGTGAAGCTTTCTTT. Protein product: CAIARDRGEAFF.

V is TRBV10-3 and J is TRBJ2-3, with D uncertain. Germline-derived CDR1 and CDR2 are ENHRY and SYGVKD. Trimming stripped 2 bases from V and 5 bases from J, with 5 bases between. This CDR3 comprises 12 residues. The CDR3 is CAISEQKDTQYF. CDR3 bases: TGTGCCATCAGTGAGCAAAAAGATACGCAGTATTTT.